This TCR beta chain was profiled in a study of T cells in Graves' hyperthyroidism and ophthalmopathy. With V trimmed by 4 bases and J by 1 base, 7 bases remained unmatched. CDR3 length: 16 residues. In germline, CDR1 is MGHRA, CDR2 YSYEKL. Notes on the study in general: Blood also carried most thyroid clonotypes expanded above 0.001.

Extraction of PBMCs used under 13 ml of fresh peripheral blood. This clonotype was counted only a few times. The antigen remains unidentified. Using RNA transcripts as the source, TCR beta CDR3 regions were amplified. First-round RT-PCR with HTBI primers amplified the TCR CDR3 region. MiXCR, run by TCRdb on the multiplex PCR reads, gives a single entry per CDR3 protein. The sample shows some 300,000 distinct CDR3 sequences, about 19% of them seen only once. The receptor was derived from a man between 50 and 59 years old with Graves' ophthalmopathy. Sequencing used blood. The V and J genes are TRBV4-1 and TRBJ2-3, with 8 bases matching TRBD2. The CDR3 sequence is CASSPSGLEGTDTQYF. In DNA, the CDR3 is TGCGCCAGCAGCCCATCGGGACTAGAGGGCACAGATACGCAGTATTTT.